This T cell receptor (beta chain) was sequenced in a study of T cell responses to AZD1222 COVID-19 vaccine (dated by TCRdb to the early 2020s). Regarding the complete study: TCR sequencing was performed for 230 to 250 trial participants, of whom around 210 were given two doses of AZD1222 and around 26 were given two doses of MenACWY control vaccine. Trial participants were enrolled into age subgroups of 18-55, 56-69 and 70-plus years, which contained roughly 150, 30 and 60 TCR-sequenced participants, respectively. Broader findings and caveats from the paper: Conclusions about previously exposed vaccinees are limited, since just five or six AZD1222 recipients were seropositive for SARS-CoV-2 at baseline. The 56-69-year group was small, and its depth increase did not reach significance, likely because of low power. CD4 TCRs associated with the vaccine covered the entire spike protein, and the dominant responses were in regions 160-218 and 743-854. Spike-specific TCR breadth and depth rose significantly after two AZD1222 doses compared with day 0 and with MenACWY recipients. Participants were mostly white British, with more females than males. The authors suggested clonal diversity may have been underestimated. Nearly half of unique spike-specific TCRs reportedly recognized epitopes outside regions mutated in the B.1.351 and B.1.1.7 variants. Because no samples from the day 14 peak response were available, repertoires could be characterized only after the peak T cell response.

The sample's time point label, in plain terms: baseline before first vaccination. The treatment or condition tag for this specimen amounts to: meningococcal conjugate vaccine given as trial control. Vaccinee samples were obtained from the UK trials COV001 and COV002, which included a single-blind randomized controlled phase 2/3 trial of AZD1222 (ChAdOx1 nCoV-19) in healthy adults. For TCRbeta chain sequencing, PBMC samples from trial participants were taken at day 0 and at day 28 after the second dose. The CDR3 runs 16 amino acids, cysteine and phenylalanine included. Only CDR3 DNA remains: 48 bases, in frame from the first base. Taken from the germline V gene, the CDR1 and CDR2 loops are SQVTM and ANQGSEA. V gives up 3 bases and J gives up 5 bases, and the segment between their germline ends measures 22 bases. The CDR3 regions of human TCRbeta chains were subjected to immunosequencing. The paper's data handling went like this. TCRs in the repertoires were matched against a reference library of SARS-CoV-2-specific TCRs that had been generated with the MIRA antigen-specificity platform. Breadth was defined as the fraction of unique TCRs that were SARS-CoV-2-associated, and depth was defined as the fraction of total T cells that were SARS-CoV-2-associated. Using the MIRA data, every spike-specific TCR was mapped to the spike region that the TCR reacted to and assigned to either a CD4 or a CD8 class. Log10-transformed breadth and depth values were compared by one-way ANOVA with Sidak's multiple comparisons tests. As stored in TCRdb, this immuneACCESS dataset retains in-frame rearrangements with V and J assigned. A fraction of the clones does not appear; measured against another copy, unresolved V genes explain less than half of the discrepancy, and the remainder lacks a known reason. The V and J calls and clone size were taken over from that table, and D and trimming were inferred from the DNA. In all, the sample holds some 95,000 clones, and approximately 89% of those were seen once. The ten top clones hold less than 3.5% of the sample.

This clone was seen more than once but under ten times. Its antigen target is currently unknown. No per-base quality is available; no much larger clone lies one base away. This sequence uses TRBV29-1 and TRBJ1-1; the D segment could be TRBD1, given 6 matching bases. The source of this sequence is an adult in good health. The sample here was peripheral blood, taken on day 0 of MenACWY control vaccination. In nucleotide form, the sequence is TGCAGCGTTGATGGGGACCCGCGGGGGGCGCGGACTGAAGCTTTCTTT. Its translation is CSVDGDPRGARTEAFF.